This T cell receptor (beta chain) was identified in a study of cytomegalovirus exposure and HLA in healthy donors. Study-wide points: The authors confirmed in vitro that three CMV-associated chains were specific for CMV antigens. Overall, about 160 TCR beta chains were annotated as cytomegalovirus-associated.

As regards this clone: Its antigen is unknown.

The table came from immunoSEQ multiplex PCR; TCRdb's copy has only in-frame clones and leaves some out. The repertoire consists of about 160,000 clones, with 95% to 96% occurring once and the leading ten covering under 0.9%. CDR3 length: 16 residues. The germline V gene has CDR1 MGHRA and CDR2 YSYEKL. V was shortened by 0 bases and J by 7 bases, with 15 bases between the two germline ends. The sequence derives from a woman aged 18-29 years in good health and CMV-seronegative. The specimen was PBMCs. This sequence joins TRBV4-1 and TRBJ1-4, with a possible D match to TRBD1 (6 bases). CDR3 sequence reads: CASSQDQGTPSEKLFF. CDR3 DNA sequence: TGCGCCAGCAGCCAAGATCAGGGGACACCGAGTGAAAAACTGTTTTTT.